This TCR beta chain was identified in a study of OX40 agonist ivuxolimab in advanced cancers. Describing the broader study: Ivuxolimab was a fully human IgG2 agonistic monoclonal antibody targeting the costimulatory receptor OX40 (CD134). Intravenous ivuxolimab was administered to patients every 2 weeks at six dose levels: 0.01, 0.1, 0.3, 1.5, 3 and 10 mg/kg. Of the roughly 53 patients in dose escalation, around 19 had hepatocellular carcinoma, around 15 had melanoma, 9 had renal cell carcinoma and 9 had head and neck cancer. The dose-escalation cohort was about 83% male with a mean age of around 62 years, ranging from roughly 20 to 80. Prior anti-PD-1, anti-PD-L1 or anti-CTLA-4 therapy was permitted, and checkpoint inhibitors had been received by about two fifths of dose-escalation patients. Partial responses were achieved by three dose-escalation patients, of whom one had hepatocellular carcinoma and two had cutaneous melanoma. The point of sequencing TCRbeta in the periphery was to test whether ivuxolimab changed TCR sequence diversity and drove clonal T-cell expansion. The paper reports the monotherapy dose-escalation portion (N of about 50 patients) of the phase I ivuxolimab trial.

Concerning this clone itself: What antigen it recognizes has not been identified. No base quality values were provided; no much bigger clone lies one nucleotide off.

Patients with autoimmune disease history or receiving systemic immunosuppression were excluded from the trial. Peripheral blood for TCR sequencing was collected from all dose cohorts at baseline, on cycle 4 day 1, and on cycle 7 day 1. Samples came from an open-label, multicenter, first-in-human phase I dose-escalation trial of ivuxolimab. Adults with locally advanced or metastatic melanoma, renal cell carcinoma, hepatocellular carcinoma or head and neck squamous cell carcinoma were enrolled in the trial. Before TCR sequencing, CD4+ T cells and CD8+ T cells were sorted from peripheral blood as separate populations. General study outcomes and caveats: Clonal expansion of both CD4+ and CD8+ blood T cells was observed from baseline to week 6 at doses 0.1 to 3.0 mg/kg. Antigen specificity was not determined for the clonally expanded peripheral T cells. Low levels of normalized T-cell clonal expansion were also shown by some nonresponding patients. After ivuxolimab, CD8+ T cells had more expanded clones than CD4+ T cells on average. Partial responders in the 0.1-3.0 mg/kg groups had among the lowest normalized peripheral clonal expansion, especially among CD8+ T cells.

Genomic DNA was isolated from the sorted cells so that the TCRbeta CDR3 region could be sequenced. The immunoSEQ Assay was used for sequencing of TCRbeta CDR3 regions. TCRdb re-hosts the immuneACCESS table, in-frame sequences only. Its copies lack some clones; in the studies checked, an unresolved V gene accounts for under half of them, and the cause for the rest is not known. The sample table shows 40,000 to 60,000 clones, and 81% are seen once. The ten biggest clones cover roughly 6.5% of the sample. The sequencing used CD4+ or CD8+ T cells sorted from blood, collected in a trial of the OX40 agonist ivuxolimab. This TCR derives from an adult with an advanced solid tumor such as melanoma, head and neck, liver or kidney cancer.

The DNA sequence is TGCGCCAGCAGCCAAATATTCCACTACGCGGAGACCCAGTACTTC. This codes for CASSQIFHYAETQYF. The chain uses TRBV4-3 and TRBJ2-5; a confident D gene designation cannot be given. Reading the germline V gene gives CDR1 LGHNA and CDR2 YSLEER. From the cysteine up to the phenylalanine, the CDR3 has a length of 15 residues. This entry keeps only the CDR3 DNA: 45 bases, framed from base 1. V was cut back by 2 bases and J by 5 bases, leaving a gap of 15 bases between them.